The table lists the clone carrying this T cell receptor (beta chain) with a count of one. Its antigen is still unknown. One end of the junction varies from germline; a read error may be responsible. The data were taken from a study of response to subunit inactivated influenza vaccine. CDR1 is SNHLY, CDR2 FYNNEI, per germline. This CDR3 has 10 residues. Study-level results: The authors put forward the suggestion that each seasonal influenza vaccination may bring in only a limited number of new T cells.

TCRdb re-called the RT-PCR reads with MiXCR, one entry per CDR3 protein. In the table there are 600,000 to 850,000 distinct CDR3 sequences, 14% of which are singletons. This TCR came from a man aged 45 to 65 who received an inactivated influenza vaccine. The sequencing used PBMCs from blood, collected roughly 15 days before vaccination. J is TRBJ2-1 and V is TRBV2; D gene ambiguous. CDR3 protein: CVSKWYEQFF. DNA of the CDR3: TGTGTCAGCAAGTGGTATGAGCAGTTCTTC.